The subject of this entry is one T cell receptor (beta chain). This sample was included in a study of blood T cell repertoires in COVID-19. V shed 1 base and J 0 bases; nucleotides not matched to a gene: 7. The CDR3 sequence is 18 residues long. The germline CDR1 and CDR2 sequences are SGHVS and FNYEAQ. Method: immunoSEQ multiplex PCR; TCRdb's copy keeps in-frame clones and lacks some. Of about 97,000 clones listed, about 86% were seen once; the top ten hold approximately 15%. Specimen: peripheral blood. This sequence joins TRBV7-6 and TRBJ2-2; 8 bases agree with TRBD1. This TCR was recovered from a human donor in a cohort sampled during active COVID-19. The CDR3 protein is CASSLGQGAPANTGELFF. CDR3 DNA: TGTGCCAGCAGCTTAGGGCAGGGGGCGCCGGCGAACACCGGGGAGCTGTTTTTT. The full variable domain, rest sourced from reference TRBV7-6 and TRBJ2-2, is GAGVSQSPRYKVTKRGQDVALRCDPISGHVSLYWYRQALGQGPEFLTYFNYEAQQDKSGLPNDRFSAERPEGSISTLTIQRTEQRDSAMYRCASSLGQGAPANTGELFFGEGSRLTVL.